This T cell receptor (beta chain) is drawn from a study of beta chain features in type 1 diabetes. Study outcomes and limitations: Insertions at VDJ junctions were less frequent in type 1 diabetes patients. These patients also deleted more nucleotides at the same junctions.

Of the isolated RNA, all was reverse transcribed, and so the sequenced material was expressed TCRB transcripts. Sequencing used immunoSEQ multiplex PCR; TCRdb keeps in-frame clones, though not all of them. Of some 150,000 clones listed, around 51% were seen once; the top ten hold around 0.45%. As to this clone: Its antigen is unknown.

V lost 6 bases and J lost 0, with 17 bases in between. The CDR3 spans 17 residues. Germline loops: CDR1 KGHSH, CDR2 LQKENI. The sample taken for sequencing was Tregs from blood. This chain joins TRBV18 and TRBJ2-2; weak D call: TRBD2 (6 bases). This clonotype was obtained from a man aged 18 to 30 in good health. The CDR3 loop is CASSSSAGRANTGELFF. The DNA for the CDR3 is TGTGCCAGCTCGTCCTCGGCGGGACGTGCGAACACCGGGGAGCTGTTTTTT.